This paragraph reports one TCR beta chain. Its antigen is as yet unknown. The sample is drawn from a study of T cell repertoires in cytomegalovirus infection. Study-level background: Well-studied HLA-B-restricted CMV epitopes were used in the study alongside recently identified HLA-C-restricted ones. Through public TCR beta signatures, both CMV infection and matching HLA type were indicated. Whole-study findings and limits: Predominance within the ex vivo response was attributable to HLA-C-restricted CMV-specific TCR beta clonotypes. Adding up the frequency of public TCR beta families identified people who carried CMV plus the relevant HLA.

Trimming took off 1 base at V and 7 bases at J, with 10 bases between the two ends. Germline-derived CDR1 and CDR2 are MGHRA and YSYEKL. The CDR3 is made up of 14 amino acids. Using its own MiXCR run on the reads, TCRdb lists one record per CDR3 protein. The sample lists approximately 73,000 distinct CDR3 sequences; 35% to 45% were seen once. The chain combines TRBV4-1 with TRBJ2-2; tentatively, D is TRBD1 (6 bases). This receptor was identified in a human donor in good health (CMV status not recorded). Some clones in this sample may be carry-over from other donors' samples. This material consisted of CD8+ T cells from cultured PBMCs, taken from culture after CMV antigen stimulation. CDR3 DNA sequence: TGCGCCAGCAGCCAAGTGGGGGCGGGCGGGGAGCTGTTTTTT. Translated: CASSQVGAGGELFF.